The 13 T cell receptor beta chains below come from one sample, sequenced in a study of cytomegalovirus exposure and HLA in healthy donors. The protocol was immunoSEQ multiplex PCR, while the TCRdb copy is restricted to in-frame clones and leaves out a portion. Here the sample spans about 310,000 clones, 88% being singletons. The sequenced material came from PBMCs. These receptors originate from a man younger than 45 in good health and CMV-seronegative.

The V and J genes are TRBV10-3 and TRBJ1-1; D gene unclear. The germline V gene has CDR1 ENHRY and CDR2 SYGVKD. This CDR3 has 13 residues. V lost 4 bases and J lost 1, with 7 bases in between. CDR3 DNA sequence: TGTGCCATCAGTGCACAGCAGAACACTGAAGCTTTCTTT. Translating gives CAISAQQNTEAFF.

This sequence joins TRBV7-8 and TRBJ2-2, with unresolved D. Germline V gene data show CDR1 as SGHVS and CDR2 as FQNEAQ. This CDR3 comprises 13 residues. V lost 7 bases to trimming and J lost 3 bases, with 9 bases between them. The CDR3, as DNA: TGTGCCAGCATCAGCCGGGACACCGGGGAGCTGTTTTTT. Its protein is CASISRDTGELFF.

The V call is TRBV5-1, the J call TRBJ2-1; TRBD2 agrees at 9 bases. V dropped 4 bases and J dropped 5; count of bases not matched to a gene: 19. The V gene's germline CDR1 is SGHRS and CDR2 YFSETQ. The CDR3 extends over 19 amino acids. CDR3 DNA: TGCGCCAGCAGCCCTTGGTTTGGGTTAGCGGGGGCTCTAGACAATGAGCAGTTCTTC. Amino acids: CASSPWFGLAGALDNEQFF.

This clone showed up just once. The chain recombines TRBV7-2 with TRBJ2-7; TRBD2 matches at 7 bases. Germline lookup yields CDR1 SGHTA and CDR2 FQGNSA. The CDR3 sequence is 16 residues long. The trim removed 2 bases at V and 6 bases at J, leaving 13 bases unmatched. The CDR3 nucleotides read TGTGCCAGCAGCTTATGGGCCGAGGCAGGCGGGGGCGAGCAGTACTTC. Translation: CASSLWAEAGGGEQYF.

The chain couples TRBV7-7 to TRBJ1-1; D not resolved. The V gene's germline CDR1 is SSHAT and CDR2 FNYEAQ (reference sequence). The CDR3 is 13 residues long. The ends were cut back, 2 bases at V and 1 base at J, with 5 bases in the middle. CDR3 sequence (DNA): TGTGCCAGCAGCTTAAACTCGAACACTGAAGCTTTCTTT. Its translation: CASSLNSNTEAFF.

The rearrangement uses TRBV18 and TRBJ1-1; D is perhaps TRBD1 (5 bases). The CDR3 is 14 residues long. Germline CDR1 KGHSH, CDR2 LQKENI. The V and J ends lost 1 base and 3 bases respectively, with 9 bases between them. CDR3 DNA: TGTGCCAGCTCACCACGAGACAGCTACACTGAAGCTTTCTTT. Translating it yields CASSPRDSYTEAFF.

The chain has TRBV5-1 and TRBJ2-1; 14 nucleotides match TRBD2. CDR3 length equals 20 residues. Looked up from germline, CDR1 is SGHRS and CDR2 is YFSETQ. V was pared by 4 bases and J by 5 bases, with 17 bases of the junction left unmatched. The CDR3 bases are TGCGCCAGCAGCCCTAAGATCCCGGGACTAGCGGGGGCCTCGAACAATGAGCAGTTCTTC. Its protein product is CASSPKIPGLAGASNNEQFF.

The chain carries TRBV4-3 and TRBJ2-2, with TRBD2 identical over 8 bases. The V gene's germline CDR1 is LGHNA and CDR2 YSLEER. The CDR3 sequence is 15 residues long. J gave up 6 bases and V 5 bases, and 8 bases lay outside the gene matches. CDR3 sequence: CASSLAGPKAGELFF. The CDR3 DNA reads as TGCGCCAGCAGCTTAGCGGGGCCGAAGGCCGGGGAGCTGTTTTTT.

CDR3 residues: CASSLGQGIGEKLFF. In nucleotides, the CDR3 is TGCGCCAGCAGCTTGGGACAGGGAATAGGTGAAAAACTGTTTTTT. The chain recombines TRBV5-1 with TRBJ1-4; 7 nucleotides align to TRBD1. Germline V lookup: CDR1 SGHRS, CDR2 YFSETQ. Trimming removed 0 bases from V and 7 bases from J; junction bases left unmatched: 6. The CDR3 spans 15 residues.

The gene calls are TRBV12-5 and TRBJ1-2; 9 bases agree with TRBD1. Per the germline V gene, CDR1 is LGHNT and CDR2 is FRNRAP. Germline trimming cut 1 base from V and 2 bases from J; bases unmatched to any gene: 5. This CDR3 spans 16 amino acids. In DNA, the CDR3 is TGTGCTAGTGGTTTGGCAACAGGGGGCGGAAACTATGGCTACACCTTC. Amino acid sequence: CASGLATGGGNYGYTF.

This chain links TRBV20-1 with TRBJ1-2; no clear D gene. Germline lookup yields CDR1 DFQATT and CDR2 SNEGSKA (reference sequence). Trimming took off 3 bases at V and 7 bases at J, with 9 bases between the two ends. The CDR3 spans 11 residues. The CDR3 protein is CSASSGSGYTF. CDR3 in DNA: TGCAGTGCTAGTTCTGGGAGTGGCTACACCTTC.

For the CDR3, the DNA is TGTGCCATTAGACTAGGGGACGGCACTGAAGCTTTCTTT. Its protein product is CAIRLGDGTEAFF. The chain combines TRBV10-3 with TRBJ1-1; tentatively, D is TRBD1 (5 bases). Trimming took 9 bases from V and 4 from J, leaving 15 bases between them. This CDR3 contains 13 residues. Germline loops: CDR1 ENHRY, CDR2 SYGVKD.

The genes are TRBV18 and TRBJ2-1; TRBD1 is a possible D gene (5 bases). Looked up from germline, CDR1 is KGHSH and CDR2 is LQKENI. Between the trimmed V and J ends, which lost 5 bases and 3 bases, there was a span of 17 bases. The CDR3 length is 16 residues. The CDR3 loop reads CASSSLPQGDYNEQFF. In DNA form, the CDR3 reads TGTGCCAGCTCATCGCTCCCGCAGGGCGACTACAATGAGCAGTTCTTC.